The present T cell receptor beta chain was sequenced within a study of blood T cell repertoires in COVID-19 (dated by TCRdb to 2020 to 2021). Broadly, across the study: Collaborator samples came from the United States, Italy and Spain and covered acute and convalescent phases of COVID-19. Samples were obtained from the ongoing ImmuneRACE study (first 160 participants) and from over 1,000 subjects provided by 6 global collaborators. A de-identified subject ID, COVID-19 status, age in years and sex were almost always included in the sample metadata. The repertoires were made available in a free public database intended to serve as a resource for research on the immune response to SARS-CoV-2. The dataset comprised deeply sampled blood TCRbeta repertoires from subjects exposed to, actively infected with, or recovered from COVID-19. The material from the prospective study consisted of cDNA or gDNA derived from T cells, B-cell-depleted T cells, or PBMCs. Where HLA class I and class II types were available, the types were taken from metadata supplied by the sample provider, not from assay-based typing. Results the study describes overall, beyond this receptor: The amount of clinical and demographic metadata varied by source and participant and was provided uncurated.

The collaborating institutions used their own protocols to collect whole blood in K2EDTA tubes. For TCRbeta analysis, collaborators shipped samples in one of three forms: frozen whole blood, isolated PBMCs, or DNA extracted from either of those sample types. TCRbeta CDR3 regions were amplified from genomic DNA using the immunoSEQ Assay, a bias-controlled multiplex PCR. In the source study's methods: The number of nucleated cells in each sample was estimated from the amplification of reference gene primers within the assay. To quantify the absolute abundance of each unique TCRbeta CDR3 rearrangement, sequence reads were collapsed and filtered. For each sample, productive Simpson clonality was calculated by taking the square root of Simpson's diversity index across productive rearrangements. What TCRdb holds here is the immuneACCESS table cut down to in-frame rearrangements. Part of the clones is not present; checked against another copy, under half of the missing clones reflect an unresolved V gene, and the others are unexplained. V and J calls and clone size are copied from that table; D and trimming were computed from the DNA. For this sample the table gives more than 130,000 clones, of which about 83% were detected only once. The top ten hold roughly 4% of the sample.

Points on this clone: It lacks a known antigen. Per-base qualities were not stored, and no clone one base away is much larger.

V gives up 5 bases and J gives up 2 bases, and the segment between their germline ends measures 15 bases. Taken from the germline V gene (reference sequence), the CDR1 and CDR2 loops are SEHNR and FQNEAQ. Spanning cysteine to phenylalanine, the CDR3 consists of 15 amino acids. The CDR3 DNA has 45 bases and is translated from base 1. The receptor comes from a woman between 40 and 55 years old with acute or convalescent COVID-19. Sequencing was performed on peripheral blood. The chain was built from TRBV7-9 and TRBJ1-2; 5 matching bases give a weak D call of TRBD1. The CDR3 sequence is CASSPGRGSNYGYTF. The nucleotide sequence reads as follows: TGTGCCAGCAGCCCAGGGCGCGGCAGCAACTATGGCTACACCTTC.